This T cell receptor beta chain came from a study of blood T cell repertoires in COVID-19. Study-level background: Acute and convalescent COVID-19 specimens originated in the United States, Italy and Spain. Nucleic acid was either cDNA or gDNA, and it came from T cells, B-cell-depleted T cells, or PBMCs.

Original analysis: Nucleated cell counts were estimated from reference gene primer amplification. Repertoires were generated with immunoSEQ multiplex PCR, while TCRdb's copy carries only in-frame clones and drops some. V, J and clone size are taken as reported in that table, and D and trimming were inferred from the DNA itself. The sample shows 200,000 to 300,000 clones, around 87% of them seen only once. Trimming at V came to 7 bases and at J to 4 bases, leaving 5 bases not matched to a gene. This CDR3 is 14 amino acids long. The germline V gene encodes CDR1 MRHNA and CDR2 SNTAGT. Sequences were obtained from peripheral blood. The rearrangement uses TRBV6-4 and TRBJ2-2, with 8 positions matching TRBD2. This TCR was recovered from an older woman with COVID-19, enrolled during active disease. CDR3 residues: CASTTSEGTGELFF. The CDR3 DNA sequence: TGTGCCAGCACGACTAGCGAGGGCACCGGGGAGCTGTTTTTT.